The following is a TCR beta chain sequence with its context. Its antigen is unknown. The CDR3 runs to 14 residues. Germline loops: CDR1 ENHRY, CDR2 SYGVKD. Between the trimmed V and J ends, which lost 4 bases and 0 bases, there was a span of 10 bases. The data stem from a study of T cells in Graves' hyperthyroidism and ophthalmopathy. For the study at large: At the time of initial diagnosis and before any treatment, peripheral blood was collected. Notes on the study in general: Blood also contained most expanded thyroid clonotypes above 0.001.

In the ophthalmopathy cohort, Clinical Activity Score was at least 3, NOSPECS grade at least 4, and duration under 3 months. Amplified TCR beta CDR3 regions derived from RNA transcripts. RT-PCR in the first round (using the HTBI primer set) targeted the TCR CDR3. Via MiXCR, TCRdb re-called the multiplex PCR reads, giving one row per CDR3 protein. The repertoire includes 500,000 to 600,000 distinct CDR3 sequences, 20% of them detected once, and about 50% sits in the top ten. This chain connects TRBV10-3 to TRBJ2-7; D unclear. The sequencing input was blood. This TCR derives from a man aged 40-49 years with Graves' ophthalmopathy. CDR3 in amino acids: CAISAGLSSYEQYF. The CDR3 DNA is TGTGCCATCAGTGCGGGTTTAAGCTCCTACGAGCAGTACTTC.